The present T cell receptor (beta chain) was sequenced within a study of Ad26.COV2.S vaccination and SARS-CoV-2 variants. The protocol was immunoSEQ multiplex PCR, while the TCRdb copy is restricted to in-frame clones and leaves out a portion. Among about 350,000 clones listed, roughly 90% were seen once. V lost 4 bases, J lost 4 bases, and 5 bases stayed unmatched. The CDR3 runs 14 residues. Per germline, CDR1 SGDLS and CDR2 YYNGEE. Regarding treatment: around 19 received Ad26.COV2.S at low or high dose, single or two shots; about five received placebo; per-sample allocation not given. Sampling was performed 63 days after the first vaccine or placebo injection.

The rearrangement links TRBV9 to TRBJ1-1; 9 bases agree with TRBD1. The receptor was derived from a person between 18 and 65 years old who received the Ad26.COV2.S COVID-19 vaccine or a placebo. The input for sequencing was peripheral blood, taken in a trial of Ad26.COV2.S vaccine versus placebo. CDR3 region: CASSPGTGSTEAFF. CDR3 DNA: TGTGCCAGCAGCCCAGGGACAGGGAGCACTGAAGCTTTCTTT.